These 20 T cell receptor beta chains share one sample of origin, sequenced in a study of technical replicates of blood from several donors. Only in-frame clones appear in the TCRdb table, and some are missing; sequencing was by immunoSEQ multiplex PCR. The top ten hold less than 0.45% of the sample, which has approximately 45,000 clones, around 97% seen once. The sample consisted of T cells isolated from PBMCs. Receptor source: a human donor in good health.

The V gene is TRBV6-1, the J gene TRBJ1-1; D gene ambiguous. The germline V gene has CDR1 MNHNS and CDR2 SASEGT. The V end lost 5 bases, the J end lost 1 base, and 5 bases lay between the germline ends. This CDR3 has 12 amino acids. In DNA, the CDR3 is TGTGCCAGCAGTCCGTGGAACACTGAAGCTTTCTTT. It encodes CASSPWNTEAFF.

J is TRBJ1-1 and V is TRBV10-3; no clear D gene. The CDR3 is made up of 12 amino acids. V was shortened by 5 bases and J by 1 base, with 5 bases between the two germline ends. Germline V CDR1 and CDR2: ENHRY, SYGVKD. The CDR3 sequence: CAISSRNTEAFF. The CDR3 DNA sequence: TGTGCCATCAGTAGCCGGAACACTGAAGCTTTCTTT.

The chain combines TRBV29-1 with TRBJ2-7, with D possibly being TRBD2 (5 bases). The CDR3 covers 14 residues. Trimming took off 4 bases at V and 3 bases at J, with 16 bases between the two ends. The germline V gene has CDR1 SQVTM and CDR2 ANQGSEA. The CDR3 loop is CSVVAGSGHYEQYF. In nucleotides, the CDR3 is TGCAGCGTTGTTGCGGGTTCTGGCCACTACGAGCAGTACTTC.

The CDR3 coding sequence is TGTGCCAGCAGTCTAACCGGGACAGGTTATGGCTACACCTTC. Translation gives CASSLTGTGYGYTF. The chain links TRBV27 to TRBJ1-2; TRBD1 aligns across 8 bases. V dropped 5 bases and J dropped 5; count of bases not matched to a gene: 7. CDR3 length: 14 amino acids. Germline V gene sequence: CDR1 MNHEY, CDR2 SMNVEV (reference sequence).

The chain combines TRBV7-3 with TRBJ1-1, with D possibly matching TRBD1 (5 bases). The CDR3 is 16 residues long. Deletions cut 1 base from V and 0 bases from J, with 12 bases between. From germline, CDR1 is SGHTA and CDR2 FQGTGA. The CDR3 sequence is CASSLNAGRMNTEAFF. DNA for the CDR3: TGTGCCAGCAGCTTAAACGCGGGACGGATGAACACTGAAGCTTTCTTT. Together with reference TRBV7-3 and TRBJ1-1, the CDR3 gives the full variable domain: GAGVSQTPSNKVTEKGKYVELRCDPISGHTALYWYRQSLGQGPEFLIYFQGTGAADDSGLPNDRFFAVRPEGSVSTLKIQRTERGDSAVYLCASSLNAGRMNTEAFFGQGTRLTVV.

This clone was seen just once. This chain joins TRBV29-1 and TRBJ1-1, with D possibly matching TRBD1 (5 bases). The germline V gene encodes CDR1 SQVTM and CDR2 ANQGSEA. V was clipped by 2 bases and J by 3 bases, with 10 bases between them. This CDR3 region has 13 residues. The DNA for the CDR3 is TGCAGCGTTGAACAGACAGCTTACACTGAAGCTTTCTTT. Protein: CSVEQTAYTEAFF.

The CDR3 nucleotides are TGTGCCTGGATTACGGGGGAGGGGCCCAATGAGCAGTTCTTC. This gives the protein CAWITGEGPNEQFF. This chain uses TRBV30 with TRBJ2-1; TRBD2 agrees at 7 bases. The V segment lost 4 bases and the J segment 6 bases; nucleotides outside the gene matches: 9. The CDR3 is 14 amino acids. Germline lookup yields CDR1 GTSNPN and CDR2 SVGIG (reference sequence).

This clone was recorded once. The chain has TRBV7-3 and TRBJ2-2; D not resolved. The germline V gene encodes CDR1 SGHTA and CDR2 FQGTGA. The CDR3 sequence is 13 residues long. V shed 4 bases and J shed 2 bases, with 5 bases lying between them. This chain's CDR3 is CASSSGNTGELFF. The CDR3, as DNA: TGTGCCAGCAGCTCGGGTAACACCGGGGAGCTGTTTTTT.

This rearrangement joins TRBV11-3 to TRBJ1-3, with D unresolved. This CDR3 contains 11 residues. CDR1 is SGHNT and CDR2 is YENEEA in the germline V gene. Trimming took 4 bases from V and 10 from J, leaving 8 bases between them. CDR3 in amino acids: CASSSGLTIYF. CDR3 sequence (DNA): TGTGCCAGCAGCTCCGGGTTAACCATATATTTT.

The V and J genes are TRBV6-5 and TRBJ2-7; 7 bases are a match to TRBD1. CDR1 is MNHEY, CDR2 SVGAGI, per germline. V trimming: 3 bases; J trimming: 12 bases; junction bases outside the gene matches: 5. The CDR3 totals 11 residues. In nucleotides, the CDR3 is TGTGCCAGCAGTTATGCGGACAGGAGGTACTTC. It is translated as CASSYADRRYF.

The CDR3 is CAWSRLQGRGYTF. The CDR3 region has the DNA TGTGCCTGGAGTCGGCTACAGGGCCGTGGCTACACCTTC. V usage is TRBV30 and J usage is TRBJ1-2; D is perhaps TRBD1 (6 bases). The V gene lost 2 bases and the J gene lost 7 bases, with 14 bases spanning the gap. The CDR3 runs to 13 residues. The germline gives CDR1 GTSNPN, CDR2 SVGIG (reference sequence). The full variable domain, in which reference TRBV30 and TRBJ1-2 provide the parts outside the CDR3, is SQTIHQWPATLVQPVGSPLSLECTVEGTSNPNLYWYRQAAGRGLQLLFYSVGIGQISSEVPQNLSASRPQDRQFILSSKKLLLSDSGFYLCAWSRLQGRGYTFGSGTRLTVV.

This clone was detected once. The chain is built from TRBV30 and TRBJ1-5; TRBD1 might be the D (5 bases). CDR1 is GTSNPN, CDR2 SVGIG, per germline (reference sequence). Trimming cost V 2 bases and J 7 bases, with 9 bases left between them. This CDR3 has 12 amino acids. CDR3 nucleotides: TGTGCCTGGAGTCCCCAGGGCCAGCCCCAGCATTTT. This sequence encodes CAWSPQGQPQHF.

This clone was detected once. The V gene is TRBV2, the J gene TRBJ1-4; maybe TRBD1 (6 bases). Germline lookup yields CDR1 SNHLY and CDR2 FYNNEI. The CDR3 totals 16 residues. V gave up 5 bases and J gave up 5 bases, with 18 bases separating them. In nucleotides, the CDR3 is TGTGCCAGCAGTTCTTCAAGGGGCAGGGGAAATGAAAAACTGTTTTTT. This encodes CASSSSRGRGNEKLFF.

This chain links TRBV4-3 with TRBJ2-7; weak D call: TRBD2 (5 bases). CDR3 size: 17 residues. Germline lookup yields CDR1 LGHNA and CDR2 YSLEER. The germline V and J ends were trimmed by 0 bases and 3 bases, with 18 bases remaining between them. The CDR3 is CASSQDGSVGALYEQYF. The CDR3 coding sequence is TGCGCCAGCAGCCAAGACGGGTCTGTGGGAGCCCTCTACGAGCAGTACTTC.

The chain links TRBV7-3 to TRBJ2-7; D perhaps matches TRBD1 (5 bases). Germline CDR1 SGHTA, CDR2 FQGTGA. The ends were cut back, 5 bases at V and 3 bases at J, with 11 bases in the middle. The CDR3 covers 13 residues. This CDR3 is CASSLYRGYEQYF. CDR3 coding DNA: TGTGCCAGCAGCCTATATAGGGGCTACGAGCAGTACTTC.

The chain is built from TRBV19 and TRBJ2-5; 13 nucleotides agree with TRBD2. The CDR3 runs 15 residues. CDR1 is LNHDA, CDR2 SQIVND, per germline (reference sequence). The V gene end was trimmed by 3 bases and the J gene end by 6 bases; junction bases not matched to a gene: 4. The CDR3 is CASSMPTSGRQTQYF. In DNA form, the CDR3 reads TGTGCCAGTAGTATGCCGACTAGCGGGAGGCAGACCCAGTACTTC. The variable domain in full, with the rest retrieved from reference TRBV19 and TRBJ2-5, is DGGITQSPKYLFRKEGQNVTLSCEQNLNHDAMYWYRQDPGQGLRLIYYSQIVNDFQKGDIAEGYSVSREKKESFPLTVTSAQKNPTAFYLCASSMPTSGRQTQYFGPGTRLLVL.

The rearrangement joins TRBV4-2 to TRBJ1-2; D uncertain. Germline CDR1 is LGHNA and CDR2 is YNFKEQ. Trimming pared 6 bases from V and 8 bases from J, leaving 28 bases between. The length of the CDR3 is 17 residues. The CDR3, as DNA: TGTGCCAGCAGAACCACCATGTCGGAGGGAACCCCTAGGGGCTACACCTTC. Amino acids: CASRTTMSEGTPRGYTF.

The genes are TRBV4-1 and TRBJ2-7, with D unresolved. The CDR3 spans 13 residues. The germline V gene has CDR1 MGHRA and CDR2 YSYEKL. Trimming took 0 bases from V and 4 from J, leaving 7 bases between them. The CDR3 DNA follows: TGCGCCAGCAGCCAAGAAACCGAGTACGAGCAGTACTTC. The encoded protein is CASSQETEYEQYF.

This clone has a single count. V gene TRBV11-2 combines with J gene TRBJ2-7, with 9 bases matching TRBD1. Trimming cost V 4 bases and J 0 bases; bases outside gene matches: 4. Germline V gives CDR1 SGHAT, CDR2 FQNNGV. This CDR3 spans 15 amino acids. For the CDR3, the DNA is TGTGCCAGCAGCTCGGGACAGGGTAGCTCCTACGAGCAGTACTTC. It translates to CASSSGQGSSYEQYF. Looking up the rest from reference TRBV11-2 and TRBJ2-7 gives the full variable domain: EAGVAQSPRYKIIEKRQSVAFWCNPISGHATLYWYQQILGQGPKLLIQFQNNGVVDDSQLPKDRFSAERLKGVDSTLKIQPAKLEDSAVYLCASSSGQGSSYEQYFGPGTRLTVT.

The chain links TRBV7-2 to TRBJ1-5; 9 positions agree with TRBD1. Germline CDR1 and CDR2: SGHTA and FQGNSA. Germline trimming cut 4 bases from V and 2 bases from J; bases unmatched to any gene: 9. The CDR3 extends over 17 amino acids. As DNA, the CDR3 is TGTGCCAGCAGCTATAACAGGGGGCTTCGGGGCAATCAGCCCCAGCATTTT. This gives the protein CASSYNRGLRGNQPQHF.